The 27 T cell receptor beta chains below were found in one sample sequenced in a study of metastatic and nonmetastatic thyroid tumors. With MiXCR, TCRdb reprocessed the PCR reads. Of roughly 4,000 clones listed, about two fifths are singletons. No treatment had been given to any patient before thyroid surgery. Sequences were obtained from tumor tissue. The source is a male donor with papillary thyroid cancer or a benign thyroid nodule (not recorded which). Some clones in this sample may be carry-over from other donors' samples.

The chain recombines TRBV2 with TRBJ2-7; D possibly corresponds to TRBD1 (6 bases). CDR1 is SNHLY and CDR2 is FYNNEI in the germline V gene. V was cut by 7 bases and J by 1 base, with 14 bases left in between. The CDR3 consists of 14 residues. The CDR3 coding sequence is TGTGCCAGCACCCTCGACAGGTTGTCCTACGAGCAGTACTTC. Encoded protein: CASTLDRLSYEQYF.

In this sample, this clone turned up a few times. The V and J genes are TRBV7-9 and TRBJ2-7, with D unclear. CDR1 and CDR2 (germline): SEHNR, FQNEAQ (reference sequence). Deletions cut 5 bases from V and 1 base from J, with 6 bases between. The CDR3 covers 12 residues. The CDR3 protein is CASSPGSYEQYF. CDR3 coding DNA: TGTGCCAGCAGCCCCGGGTCCTACGAGCAGTACTTC.

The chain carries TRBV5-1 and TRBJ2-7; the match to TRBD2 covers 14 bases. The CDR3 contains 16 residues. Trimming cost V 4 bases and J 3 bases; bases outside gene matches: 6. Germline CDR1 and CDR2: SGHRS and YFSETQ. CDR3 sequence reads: CASSAGTSGSLYEQYF. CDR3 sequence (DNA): TGCGCCAGCAGCGCTGGGACTAGCGGGAGCCTCTACGAGCAGTACTTC.

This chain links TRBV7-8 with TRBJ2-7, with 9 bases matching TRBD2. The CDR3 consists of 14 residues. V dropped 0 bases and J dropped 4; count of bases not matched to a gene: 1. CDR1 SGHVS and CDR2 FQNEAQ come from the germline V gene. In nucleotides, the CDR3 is TGTGCCAGCAGCTTAGCTAGCGGGAGTTACGAGCAGTACTTC. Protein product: CASSLASGSYEQYF. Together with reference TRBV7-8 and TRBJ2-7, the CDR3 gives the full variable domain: GAGVSQSPRYKVAKRGQDVALRCDPISGHVSLFWYQQALGQGPEFLTYFQNEAQLDKSGLPSDRFFAERPEGSVSTLKIQRTQQEDSAVYLCASSLASGSYEQYFGPGTRLTVT.

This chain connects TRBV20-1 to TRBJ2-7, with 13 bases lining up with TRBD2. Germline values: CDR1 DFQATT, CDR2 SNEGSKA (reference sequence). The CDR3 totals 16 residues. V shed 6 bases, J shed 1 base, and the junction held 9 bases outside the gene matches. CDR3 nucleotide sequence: TGCAGTGCCGGGACTAGCGGGACGCGCAGATCCTACGAGCAGTACTTC. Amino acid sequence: CSAGTSGTRRSYEQYF.

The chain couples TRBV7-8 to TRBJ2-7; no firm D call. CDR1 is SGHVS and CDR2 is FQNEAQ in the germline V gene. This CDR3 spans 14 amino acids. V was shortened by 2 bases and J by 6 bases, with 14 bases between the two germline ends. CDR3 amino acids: CASSLSGGPFEQYF. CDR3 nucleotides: TGTGCCAGCAGCTTATCGGGCGGCCCATTCGAGCAGTACTTC.

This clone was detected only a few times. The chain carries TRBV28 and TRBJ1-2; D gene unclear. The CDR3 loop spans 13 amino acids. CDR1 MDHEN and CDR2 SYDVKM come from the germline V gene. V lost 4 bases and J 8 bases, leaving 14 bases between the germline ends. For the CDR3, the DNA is TGTGCCAGCAGTTCCCCGGGGTATGGAGGCTACACCTTC. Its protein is CASSSPGYGGYTF.

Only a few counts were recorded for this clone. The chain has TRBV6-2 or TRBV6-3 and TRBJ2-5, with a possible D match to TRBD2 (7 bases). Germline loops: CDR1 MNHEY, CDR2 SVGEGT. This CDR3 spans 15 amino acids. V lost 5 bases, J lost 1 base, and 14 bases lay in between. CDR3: CASSPPGGLQETQYF. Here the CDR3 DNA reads TGTGCCAGCAGTCCGCCCGGGGGGCTCCAAGAGACCCAGTACTTC.

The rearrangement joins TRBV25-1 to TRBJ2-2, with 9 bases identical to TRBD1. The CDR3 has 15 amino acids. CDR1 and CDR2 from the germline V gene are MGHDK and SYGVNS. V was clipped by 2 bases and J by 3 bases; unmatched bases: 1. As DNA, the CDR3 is TGTGCCAGCAGTGAAGGGGACAGGGACACCGGGGAGCTGTTTTTT. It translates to CASSEGDRDTGELFF. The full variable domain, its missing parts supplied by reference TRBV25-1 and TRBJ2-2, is EADIYQTPRYLVIGTGKKITLECSQTMGHDKMYWYQQDPGMELHLIHYSYGVNSTEKGDLSSESTVSRIRTEHFPLTLESARPSHTSQYLCASSEGDRDTGELFFGEGSRLTVL.

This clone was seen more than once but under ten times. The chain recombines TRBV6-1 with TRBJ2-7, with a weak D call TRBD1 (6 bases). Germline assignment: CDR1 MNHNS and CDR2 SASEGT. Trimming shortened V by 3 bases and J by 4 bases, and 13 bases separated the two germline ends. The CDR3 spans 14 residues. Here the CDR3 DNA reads TGTGCCAGCAGTGATCAGGGACACCCTTACGAGCAGTACTTC. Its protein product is CASSDQGHPYEQYF.

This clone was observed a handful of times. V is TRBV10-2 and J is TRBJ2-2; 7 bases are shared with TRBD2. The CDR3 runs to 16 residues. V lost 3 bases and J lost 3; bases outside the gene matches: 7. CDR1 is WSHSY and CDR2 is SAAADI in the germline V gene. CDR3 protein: CASSERRGSDTGELFF. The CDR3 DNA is TGCGCCAGCAGTGAAAGGCGCGGGAGTGACACCGGGGAGCTGTTTTTT.

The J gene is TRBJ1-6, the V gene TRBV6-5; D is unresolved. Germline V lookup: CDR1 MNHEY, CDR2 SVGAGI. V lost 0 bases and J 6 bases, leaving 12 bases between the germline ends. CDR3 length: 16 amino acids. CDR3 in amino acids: CASSYSVTGSNSPLHF. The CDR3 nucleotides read TGTGCCAGCAGTTACTCGGTGACGGGTTCTAATTCACCCCTCCACTTT.

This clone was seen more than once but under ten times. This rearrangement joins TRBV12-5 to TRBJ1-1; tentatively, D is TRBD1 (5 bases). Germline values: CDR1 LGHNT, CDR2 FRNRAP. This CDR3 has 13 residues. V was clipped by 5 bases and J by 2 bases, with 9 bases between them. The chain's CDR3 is CASGPTENTEAFF. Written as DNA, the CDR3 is TGTGCTAGTGGTCCGACAGAAAACACTGAAGCTTTCTTT.

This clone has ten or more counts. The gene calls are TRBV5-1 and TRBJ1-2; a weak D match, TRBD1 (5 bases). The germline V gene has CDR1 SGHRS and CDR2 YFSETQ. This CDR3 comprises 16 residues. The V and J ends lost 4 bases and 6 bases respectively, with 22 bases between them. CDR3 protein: CASSPVGGLPGDGYTF. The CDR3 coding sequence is TGCGCCAGCAGCCCTGTTGGGGGTCTCCCTGGGGATGGCTACACCTTC.

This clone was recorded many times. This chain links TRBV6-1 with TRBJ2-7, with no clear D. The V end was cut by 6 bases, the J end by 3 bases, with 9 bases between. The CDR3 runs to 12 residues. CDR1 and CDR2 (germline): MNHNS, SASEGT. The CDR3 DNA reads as TGTGCCAGCAGGGGTGAGTTCTACGAGCAGTACTTC. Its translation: CASRGEFYEQYF.

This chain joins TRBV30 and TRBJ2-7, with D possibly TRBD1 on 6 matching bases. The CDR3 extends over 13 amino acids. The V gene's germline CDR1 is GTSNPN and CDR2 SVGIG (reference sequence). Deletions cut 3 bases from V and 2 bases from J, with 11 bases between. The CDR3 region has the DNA TGTGCCTGGAGGCGACAGGAGACCTACGAGCAGTACTTC. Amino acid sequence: CAWRRQETYEQYF.

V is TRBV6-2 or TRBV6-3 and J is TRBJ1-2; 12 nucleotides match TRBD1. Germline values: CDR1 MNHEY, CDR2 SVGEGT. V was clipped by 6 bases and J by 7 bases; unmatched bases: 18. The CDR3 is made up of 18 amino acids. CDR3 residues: CASSLQRAWGQGASGYTF. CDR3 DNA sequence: TGTGCCAGCAGCCTGCAACGGGCTTGGGGACAGGGGGCTTCTGGCTACACCTTC.

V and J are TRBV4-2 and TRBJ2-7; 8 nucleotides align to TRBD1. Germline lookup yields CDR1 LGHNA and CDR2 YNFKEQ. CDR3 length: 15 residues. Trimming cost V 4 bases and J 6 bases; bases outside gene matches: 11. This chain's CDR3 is CASSPQGTGVGEQYF. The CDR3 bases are TGTGCCAGCAGCCCCCAGGGGACAGGAGTCGGCGAGCAGTACTTC.

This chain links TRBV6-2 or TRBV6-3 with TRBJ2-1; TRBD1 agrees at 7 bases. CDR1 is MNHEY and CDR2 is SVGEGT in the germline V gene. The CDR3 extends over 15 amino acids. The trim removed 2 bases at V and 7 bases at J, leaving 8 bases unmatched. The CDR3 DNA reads TGTGCCAGCAGTTACCTATCCCTGACAGGGAATGAGCAGTTCTTC. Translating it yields CASSYLSLTGNEQFF.

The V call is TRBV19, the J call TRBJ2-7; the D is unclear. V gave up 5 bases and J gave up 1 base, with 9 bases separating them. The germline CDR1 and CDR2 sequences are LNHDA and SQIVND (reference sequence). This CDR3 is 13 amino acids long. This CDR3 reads CASSPDLSYEQYF. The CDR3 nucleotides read TGTGCCAGTAGTCCCGACCTATCCTACGAGCAGTACTTC.

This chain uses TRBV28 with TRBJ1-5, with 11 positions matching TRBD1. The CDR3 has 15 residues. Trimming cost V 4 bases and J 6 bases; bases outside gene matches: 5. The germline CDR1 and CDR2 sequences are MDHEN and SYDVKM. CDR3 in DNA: TGTGCCAGCAGTTCCCGGACAGGGGGCACTCAGCCCCAGCATTTT. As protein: CASSSRTGGTQPQHF.

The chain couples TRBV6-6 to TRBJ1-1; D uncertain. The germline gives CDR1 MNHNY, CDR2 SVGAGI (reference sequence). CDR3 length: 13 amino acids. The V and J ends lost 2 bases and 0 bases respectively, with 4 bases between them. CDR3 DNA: TGTGCCAGCAGTTACCGCCTGAACACTGAAGCTTTCTTT. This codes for CASSYRLNTEAFF.

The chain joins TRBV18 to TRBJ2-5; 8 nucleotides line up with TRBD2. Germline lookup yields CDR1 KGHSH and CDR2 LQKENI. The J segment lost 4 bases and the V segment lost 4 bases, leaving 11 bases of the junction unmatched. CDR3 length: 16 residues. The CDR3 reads CASSLYRPRGGETQYF. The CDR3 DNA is TGTGCCAGCTCACTATACAGGCCTCGGGGGGGAGAGACCCAGTACTTC.

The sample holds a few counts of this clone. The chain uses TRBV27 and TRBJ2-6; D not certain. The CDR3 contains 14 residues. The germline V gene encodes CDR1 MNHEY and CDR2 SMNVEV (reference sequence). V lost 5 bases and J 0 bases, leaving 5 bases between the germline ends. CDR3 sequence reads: CASSGDSGANVLTF. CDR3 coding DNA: TGTGCCAGCAGTGGGGACTCTGGGGCCAACGTCCTGACTTTC. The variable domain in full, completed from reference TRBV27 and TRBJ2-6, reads EAQVTQNPRYLITVTGKKLTVTCSQNMNHEYMSWYRQDPGLGLRQIYYSMNVEVTDKGDVPEGYKVSRKEKRNFPLILESPSPNQTSLYFCASSGDSGANVLTFGAGSRLTVL.

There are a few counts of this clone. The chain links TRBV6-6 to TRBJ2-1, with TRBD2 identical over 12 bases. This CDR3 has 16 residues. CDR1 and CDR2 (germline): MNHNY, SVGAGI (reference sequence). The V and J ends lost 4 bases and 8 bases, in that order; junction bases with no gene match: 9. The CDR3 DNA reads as TGTGCCAGCAGTTCTCTTGGCGCTAGCGGGAGGGATGAGCAGTTCTTC. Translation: CASSSLGASGRDEQFF.

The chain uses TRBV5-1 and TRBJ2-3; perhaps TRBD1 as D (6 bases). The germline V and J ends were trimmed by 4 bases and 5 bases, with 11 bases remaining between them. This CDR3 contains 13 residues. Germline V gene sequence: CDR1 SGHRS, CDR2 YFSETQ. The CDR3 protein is CASSQAGVDTQYF. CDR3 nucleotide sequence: TGCGCCAGCAGCCAGGCAGGGGTAGATACGCAGTATTTT.

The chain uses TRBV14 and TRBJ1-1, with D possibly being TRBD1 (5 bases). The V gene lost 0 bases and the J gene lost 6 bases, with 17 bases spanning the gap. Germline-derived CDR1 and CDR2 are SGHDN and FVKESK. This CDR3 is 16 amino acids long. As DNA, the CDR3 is TGTGCCAGCAGCCAAGATCTATCGGACACCTACGCTGAAGCTTTCTTT. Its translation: CASSQDLSDTYAEAFF.